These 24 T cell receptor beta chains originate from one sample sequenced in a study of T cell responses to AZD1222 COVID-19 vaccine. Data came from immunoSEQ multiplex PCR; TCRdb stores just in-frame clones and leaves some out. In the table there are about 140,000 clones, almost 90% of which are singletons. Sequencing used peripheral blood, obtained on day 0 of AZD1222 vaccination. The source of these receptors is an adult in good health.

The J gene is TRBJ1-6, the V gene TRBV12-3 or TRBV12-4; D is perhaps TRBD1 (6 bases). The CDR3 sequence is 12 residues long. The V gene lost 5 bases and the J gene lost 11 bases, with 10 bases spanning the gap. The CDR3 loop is CASSQGYPPLHF. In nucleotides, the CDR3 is TGTGCCAGCAGTCAGGGGTACCCACCCCTCCACTTT.

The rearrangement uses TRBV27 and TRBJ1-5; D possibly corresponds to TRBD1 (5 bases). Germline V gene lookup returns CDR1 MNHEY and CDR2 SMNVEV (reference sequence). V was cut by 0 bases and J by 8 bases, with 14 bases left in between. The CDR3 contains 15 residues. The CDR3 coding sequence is TGTGCCAGCAGTTTATCGTGGGGGACGGGTGAGCCCCAGCATTTT. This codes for CASSLSWGTGEPQHF.

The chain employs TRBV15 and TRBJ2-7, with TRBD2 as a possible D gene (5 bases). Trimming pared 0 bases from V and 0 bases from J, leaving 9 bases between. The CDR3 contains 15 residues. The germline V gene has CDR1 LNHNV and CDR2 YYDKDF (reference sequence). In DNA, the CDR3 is TGTGCCACCAGCAGAGATTCCACTAGCTCCTACGAGCAGTACTTC. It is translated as CATSRDSTSSYEQYF.

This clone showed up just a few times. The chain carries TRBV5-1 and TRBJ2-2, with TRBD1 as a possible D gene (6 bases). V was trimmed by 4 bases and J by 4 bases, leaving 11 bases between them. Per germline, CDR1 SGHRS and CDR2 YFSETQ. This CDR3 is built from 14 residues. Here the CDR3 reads CASSLGQSTGELFF. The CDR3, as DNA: TGCGCCAGCAGCCTCGGACAGAGCACCGGGGAGCTGTTTTTT.

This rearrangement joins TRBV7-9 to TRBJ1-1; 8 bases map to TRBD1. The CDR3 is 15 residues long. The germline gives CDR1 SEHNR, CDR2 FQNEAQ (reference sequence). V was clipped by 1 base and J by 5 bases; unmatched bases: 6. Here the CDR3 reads CASSLELNRGTEAFF. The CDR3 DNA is TGTGCCAGCAGCTTAGAATTAAACAGGGGGACTGAAGCTTTCTTT.

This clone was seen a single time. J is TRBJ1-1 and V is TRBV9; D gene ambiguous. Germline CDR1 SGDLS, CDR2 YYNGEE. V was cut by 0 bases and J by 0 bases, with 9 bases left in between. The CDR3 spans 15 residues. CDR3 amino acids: CASSVVGGMNTEAFF. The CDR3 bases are TGTGCCAGCAGCGTAGTCGGAGGAATGAACACTGAAGCTTTCTTT.

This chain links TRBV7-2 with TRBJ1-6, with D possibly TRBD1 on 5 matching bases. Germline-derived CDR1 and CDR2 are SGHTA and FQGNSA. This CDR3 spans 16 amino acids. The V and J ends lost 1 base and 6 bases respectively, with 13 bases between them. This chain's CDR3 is CASSLGQGTPNSPLHF. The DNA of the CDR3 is TGTGCCAGCAGCTTAGGCCAGGGTACCCCTAATTCACCCCTCCACTTT.

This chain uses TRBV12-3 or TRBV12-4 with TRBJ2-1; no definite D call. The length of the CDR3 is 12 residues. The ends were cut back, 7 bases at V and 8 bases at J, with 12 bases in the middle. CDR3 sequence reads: CASTLTDHEQFF. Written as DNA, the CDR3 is TGTGCCAGCACTCTTACGGATCATGAGCAGTTCTTC.

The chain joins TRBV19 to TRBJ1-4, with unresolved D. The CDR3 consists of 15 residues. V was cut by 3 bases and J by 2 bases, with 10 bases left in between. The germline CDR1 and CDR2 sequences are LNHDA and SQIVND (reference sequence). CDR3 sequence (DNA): TGTGCCAGTAGTATTCACGAGTCGACTAATGAAAAACTGTTTTTT. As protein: CASSIHESTNEKLFF.

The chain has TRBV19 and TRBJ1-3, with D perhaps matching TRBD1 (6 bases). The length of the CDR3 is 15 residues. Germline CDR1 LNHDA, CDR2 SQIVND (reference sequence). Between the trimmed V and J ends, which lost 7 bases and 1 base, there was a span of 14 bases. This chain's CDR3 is CASTLDRSSGNTIYF. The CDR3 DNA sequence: TGTGCCAGTACCTTGGACAGATCGTCTGGAAACACCATATATTTT.

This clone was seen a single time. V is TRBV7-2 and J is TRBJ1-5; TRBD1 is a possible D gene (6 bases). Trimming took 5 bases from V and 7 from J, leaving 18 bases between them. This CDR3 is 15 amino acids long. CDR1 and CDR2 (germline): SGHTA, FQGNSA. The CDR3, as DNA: TGTGCCAGCAGCCCGCAGCGGGGGGGCGAGCAGCCCCAGCATTTT. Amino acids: CASSPQRGGEQPQHF.

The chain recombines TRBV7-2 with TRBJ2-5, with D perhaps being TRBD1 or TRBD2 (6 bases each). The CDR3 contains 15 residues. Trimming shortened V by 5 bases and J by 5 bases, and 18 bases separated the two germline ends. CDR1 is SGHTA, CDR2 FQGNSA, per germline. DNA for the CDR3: TGTGCCAGCAGCCAGGTCTGGGGGGCCGAGGAGACCCAGTACTTC. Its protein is CASSQVWGAEETQYF. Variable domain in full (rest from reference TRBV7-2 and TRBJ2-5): GAGVSQSPSNKVTEKGKDVELRCDPISGHTALYWYRQSLGQGLEFLIYFQGNSAPDKSGLPSDRFSAERTGGSVSTLTIQRTQQEDSAVYLCASSQVWGAEETQYFGPGTRLLVL.

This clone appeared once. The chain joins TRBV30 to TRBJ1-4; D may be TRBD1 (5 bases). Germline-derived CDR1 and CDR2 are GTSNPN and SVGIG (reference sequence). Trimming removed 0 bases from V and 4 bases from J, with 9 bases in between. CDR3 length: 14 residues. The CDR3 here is CAWSVGRINEKLFF. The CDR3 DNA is TGTGCCTGGAGTGTGGGACGGATTAATGAAAAACTGTTTTTT.

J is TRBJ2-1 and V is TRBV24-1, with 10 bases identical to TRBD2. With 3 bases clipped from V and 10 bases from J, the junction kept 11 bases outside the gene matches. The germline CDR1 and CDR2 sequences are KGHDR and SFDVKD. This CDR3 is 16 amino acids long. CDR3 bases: TGTGCCACCAGTGATCCCCAGCGGGAGGGCCTATGGGAGCAGTTCTTC. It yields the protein CATSDPQREGLWEQFF.

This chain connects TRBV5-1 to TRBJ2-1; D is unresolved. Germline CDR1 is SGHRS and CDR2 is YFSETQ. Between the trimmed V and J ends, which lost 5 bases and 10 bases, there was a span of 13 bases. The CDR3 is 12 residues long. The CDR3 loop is CASRSGPPEQFF. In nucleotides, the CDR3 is TGCGCCAGCAGGTCCGGGCCTCCGGAGCAGTTCTTC.

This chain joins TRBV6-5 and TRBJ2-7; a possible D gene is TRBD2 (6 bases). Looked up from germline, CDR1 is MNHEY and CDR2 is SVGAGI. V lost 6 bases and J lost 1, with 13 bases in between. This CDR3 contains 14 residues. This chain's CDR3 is CASSRLGKSYEQYF. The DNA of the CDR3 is TGTGCCAGCAGCAGACTAGGCAAATCCTACGAGCAGTACTTC.

Here the CDR3 reads CASSLERLYNEQFF. The DNA for the CDR3 is TGTGCCAGCAGCTTAGAACGCCTCTACAATGAGCAGTTCTTC. The rearrangement links TRBV7-2 to TRBJ2-1; no reliable D call. Germline assignment: CDR1 SGHTA and CDR2 FQGNSA. This CDR3 has 14 amino acids. V was trimmed by 1 base and J by 3 bases, leaving 7 bases between them.

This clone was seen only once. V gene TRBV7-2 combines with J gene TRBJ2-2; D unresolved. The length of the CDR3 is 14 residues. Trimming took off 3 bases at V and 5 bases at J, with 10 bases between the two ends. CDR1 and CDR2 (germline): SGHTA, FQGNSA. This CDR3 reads CASSFKGFTGELFF. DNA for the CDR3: TGTGCCAGCAGCTTTAAGGGTTTTACCGGGGAGCTGTTTTTT.

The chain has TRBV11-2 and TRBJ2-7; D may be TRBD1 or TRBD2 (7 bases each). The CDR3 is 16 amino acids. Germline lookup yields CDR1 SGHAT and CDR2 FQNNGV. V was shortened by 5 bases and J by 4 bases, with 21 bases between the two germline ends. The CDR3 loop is CASSQFWGGQTYEQYF. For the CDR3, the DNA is TGTGCCAGCAGCCAATTTTGGGGGGGACAGACTTACGAGCAGTACTTC.

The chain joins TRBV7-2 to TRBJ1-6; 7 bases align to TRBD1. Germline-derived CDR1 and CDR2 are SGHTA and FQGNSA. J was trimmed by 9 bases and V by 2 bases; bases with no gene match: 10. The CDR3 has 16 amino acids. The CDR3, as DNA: TGTGCCAGCAGCTTATCCCCGACAGGGAGATCTTCACCCCTCCACTTT. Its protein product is CASSLSPTGRSSPLHF.

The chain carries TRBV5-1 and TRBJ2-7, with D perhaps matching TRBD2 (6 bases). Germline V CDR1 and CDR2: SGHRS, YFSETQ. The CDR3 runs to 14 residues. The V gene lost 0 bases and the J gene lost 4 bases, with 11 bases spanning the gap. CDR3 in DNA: TGCGCCAGCAGCTTGGCGGGAGATAAGTACGAGCAGTACTTC. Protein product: CASSLAGDKYEQYF.

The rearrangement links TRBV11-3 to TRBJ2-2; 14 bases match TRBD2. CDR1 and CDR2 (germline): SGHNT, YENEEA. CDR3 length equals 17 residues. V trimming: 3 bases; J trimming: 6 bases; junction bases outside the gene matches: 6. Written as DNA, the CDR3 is TGTGCCAGCAGCTTGGGACTAGCGGGAGTAGGGGCCGGGGAGCTGTTTTTT. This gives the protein CASSLGLAGVGAGELFF.

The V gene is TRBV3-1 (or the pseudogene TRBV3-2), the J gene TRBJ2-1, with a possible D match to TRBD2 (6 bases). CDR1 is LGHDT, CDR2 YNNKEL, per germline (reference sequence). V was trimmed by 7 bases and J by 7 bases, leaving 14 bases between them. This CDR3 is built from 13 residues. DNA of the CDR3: TGTGCCAGCATCGGCGGGATGGAAAATGAGCAGTTCTTC. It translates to CASIGGMENEQFF.

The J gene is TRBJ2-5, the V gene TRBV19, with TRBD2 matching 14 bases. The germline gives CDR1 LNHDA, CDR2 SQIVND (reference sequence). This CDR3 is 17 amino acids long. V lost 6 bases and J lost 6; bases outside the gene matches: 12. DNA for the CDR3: TGTGCCAGTAGCCTAGACTCGGGACTAGCGGGAGTTCAGACCCAGTACTTC. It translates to CASSLDSGLAGVQTQYF.